This is a list of T cell receptor beta chains from one sample in a study of identical twins. TCRdb used MiXCR to reprocess the 5' RACE reads, holding one entry per CDR3 protein. The table records fewer than 900,000 distinct CDR3 sequences, about 20% of them present only once. Separately, the same data were catalogued under a study of T cells expressing NK-cell markers.

Sequenced sample: PBMCs. These TCRs come from a woman between 18 and 29 years old in good health. Both conserved end residues are trimmed from each CDR3.

CDR3 | V
ASSLEASAF | TRBV7-9
SAARLAGGPDTQY | TRBV20-1
AISERGTDTQY | TRBV10-3
SVATLTNEQF | TRBV29-1
ASSFVLRNEQF | TRBV5-1
ASSVGQGYEQF | TRBV9
ASSSGTGANVLT | TRBV28
ASSQLGTGVNQPQH | TRBV12-3/TRBV12-4
ASIKRASGAYNEQF | TRBV6-1
ASSWATGSTYEQY | TRBV6-5
SARILAGAAISYNEQF | TRBV20-1
ASSAGASSYNEQF | TRBV7-7
ASSYSRAMGRSTEAF | TRBV6-5
ASSMREVGVSEQY | TRBV3-1
ASSWAGGDEQF | TRBV5-1
ASSPTGQGSYSPLH | TRBV6-1
ASSPGLENIQY | TRBV5-6
AIKRDVYSGANVLT | TRBV10-3
ASSKWIADTQY | TRBV9
SARTGLAGNNEQF | TRBV20-1
ASQLDDRRNTEAF | TRBV12-3/TRBV12-4
ASSYSHSTGEQY | TRBV6-5
ASSLQPTYNEQF | TRBV7-2